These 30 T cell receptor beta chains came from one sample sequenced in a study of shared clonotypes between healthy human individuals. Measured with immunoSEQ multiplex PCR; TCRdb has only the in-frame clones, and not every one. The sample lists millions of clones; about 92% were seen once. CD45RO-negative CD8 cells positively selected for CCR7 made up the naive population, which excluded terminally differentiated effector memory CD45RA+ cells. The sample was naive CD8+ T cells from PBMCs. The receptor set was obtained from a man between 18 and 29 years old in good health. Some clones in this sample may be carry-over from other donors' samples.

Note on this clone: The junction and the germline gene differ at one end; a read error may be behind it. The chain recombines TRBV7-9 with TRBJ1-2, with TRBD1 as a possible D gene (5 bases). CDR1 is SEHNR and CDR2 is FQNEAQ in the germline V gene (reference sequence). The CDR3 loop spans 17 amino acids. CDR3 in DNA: TGTGCCAGCAGCTTATGGTTACAAGGGGAGAGGAACTATGGCTACACCTTT. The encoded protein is CASSLWLQGERNYGYTF.

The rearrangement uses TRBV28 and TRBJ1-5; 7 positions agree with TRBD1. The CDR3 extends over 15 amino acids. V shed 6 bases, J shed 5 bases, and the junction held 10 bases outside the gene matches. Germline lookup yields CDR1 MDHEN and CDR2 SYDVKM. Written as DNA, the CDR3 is TGTGCCAGCAGACCTCATAGACAGGGCGATCAGCCCCAGCATTTT. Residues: CASRPHRQGDQPQHF.

CDR3 amino acids: CASRWGVNTEAFF. In DNA form, the CDR3 reads TGTGCCAGCAGGTGGGGGGTGAACACTGAAGCTTTCTTT. The genes are TRBV25-1 and TRBJ1-1, with D possibly being TRBD1 (5 bases). The length of the CDR3 is 13 residues. V lost 6 bases, J lost 0 bases, and 8 bases lay in between. CDR1 is MGHDK, CDR2 SYGVNS, per germline.

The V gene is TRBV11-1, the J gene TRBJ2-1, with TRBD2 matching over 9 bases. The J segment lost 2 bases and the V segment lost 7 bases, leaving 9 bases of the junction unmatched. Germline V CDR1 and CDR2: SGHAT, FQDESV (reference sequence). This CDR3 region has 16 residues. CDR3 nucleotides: TGTGCCAGCACTTTTAGCGGGAGCCCTACCTACAATGAGCAGTTCTTC. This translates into CASTFSGSPTYNEQFF.

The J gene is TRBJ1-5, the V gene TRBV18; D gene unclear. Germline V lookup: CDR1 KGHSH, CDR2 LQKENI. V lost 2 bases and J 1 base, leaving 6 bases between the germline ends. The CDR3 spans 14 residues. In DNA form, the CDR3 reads TGTGCCAGCTCACCAGACTCCAGCAATCAGCCCCAGCATTTT. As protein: CASSPDSSNQPQHF.

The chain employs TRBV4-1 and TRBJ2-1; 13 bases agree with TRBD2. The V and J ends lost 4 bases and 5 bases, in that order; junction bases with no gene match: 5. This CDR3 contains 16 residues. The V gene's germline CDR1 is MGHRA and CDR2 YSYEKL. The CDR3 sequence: CASSLLLAGGDNEQFF. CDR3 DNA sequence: TGCGCCAGCAGCCTCCTACTAGCGGGAGGGGACAATGAGCAGTTCTTC.

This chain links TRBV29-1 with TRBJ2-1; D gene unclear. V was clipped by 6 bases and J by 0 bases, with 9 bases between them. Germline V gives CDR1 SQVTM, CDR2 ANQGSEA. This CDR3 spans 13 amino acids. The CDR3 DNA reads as TGCAGCGTCCCGAGTAGCTCCTACAATGAGCAGTTCTTC. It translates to CSVPSSSYNEQFF.

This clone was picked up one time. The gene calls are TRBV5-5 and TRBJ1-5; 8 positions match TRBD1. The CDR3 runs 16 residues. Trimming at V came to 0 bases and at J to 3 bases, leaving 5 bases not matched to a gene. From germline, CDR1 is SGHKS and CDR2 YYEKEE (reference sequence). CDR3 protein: CASSLAQGAYNQPQHF. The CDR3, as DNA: TGTGCCAGCAGCTTGGCGCAGGGGGCTTACAATCAGCCCCAGCATTTT.

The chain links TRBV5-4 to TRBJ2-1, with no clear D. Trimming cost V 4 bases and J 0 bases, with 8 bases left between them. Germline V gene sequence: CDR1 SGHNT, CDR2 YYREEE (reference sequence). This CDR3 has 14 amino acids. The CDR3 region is CASSPVSSYNEQFF. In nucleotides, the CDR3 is TGTGCCAGCAGCCCGGTCAGCTCCTACAATGAGCAGTTCTTC.

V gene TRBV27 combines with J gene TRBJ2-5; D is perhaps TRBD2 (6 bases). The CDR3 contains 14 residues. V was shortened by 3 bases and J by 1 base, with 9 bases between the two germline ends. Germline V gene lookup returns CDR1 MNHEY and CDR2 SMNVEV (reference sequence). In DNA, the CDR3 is TGTGCCAGCAGTTTCATCGGGAGCCAAGAGACCCAGTACTTC. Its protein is CASSFIGSQETQYF.

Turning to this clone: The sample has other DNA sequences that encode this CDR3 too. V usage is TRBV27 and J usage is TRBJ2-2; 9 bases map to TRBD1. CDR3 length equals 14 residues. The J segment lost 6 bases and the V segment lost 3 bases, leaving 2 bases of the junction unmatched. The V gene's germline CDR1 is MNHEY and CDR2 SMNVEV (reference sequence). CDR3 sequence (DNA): TGTGCCAGCAGTTTTACAGGGGGCTCCGGGGAGCTGTTTTTT. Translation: CASSFTGGSGELFF.

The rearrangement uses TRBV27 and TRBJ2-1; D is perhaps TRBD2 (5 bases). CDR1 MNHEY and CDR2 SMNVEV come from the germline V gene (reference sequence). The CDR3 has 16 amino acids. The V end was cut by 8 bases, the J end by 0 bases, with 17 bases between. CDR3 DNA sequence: TGTGCCAGCCGAGCGGAAGCGGTCAGCTCCTACAATGAGCAGTTCTTC. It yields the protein CASRAEAVSSYNEQFF.

This chain's CDR3 is CASSDSEIAGDEQFF. CDR3 nucleotide sequence: TGTGCCAGCAGTGACTCCGAGATAGCCGGGGATGAGCAGTTCTTC. V usage is TRBV6-4 and J usage is TRBJ2-1; possible D gene TRBD2, 5 bases. CDR3 size: 15 residues. The V end was cut by 0 bases, the J end by 8 bases, with 14 bases between. Germline V gene lookup returns CDR1 MRHNA and CDR2 SNTAGT.

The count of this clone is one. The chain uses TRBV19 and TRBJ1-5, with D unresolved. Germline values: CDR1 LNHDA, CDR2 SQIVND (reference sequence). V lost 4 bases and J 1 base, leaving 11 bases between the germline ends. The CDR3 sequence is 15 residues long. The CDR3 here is CASSRLGMSNQPQHF. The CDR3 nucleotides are TGTGCCAGTAGTAGGTTGGGGATGAGCAATCAGCCCCAGCATTTT.

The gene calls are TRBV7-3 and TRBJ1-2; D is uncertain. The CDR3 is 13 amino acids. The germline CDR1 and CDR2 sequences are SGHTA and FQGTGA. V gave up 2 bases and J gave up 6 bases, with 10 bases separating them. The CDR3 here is CASSLDSIHGYTF. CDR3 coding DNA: TGTGCCAGCAGCTTAGACTCAATTCATGGCTACACCTTC.

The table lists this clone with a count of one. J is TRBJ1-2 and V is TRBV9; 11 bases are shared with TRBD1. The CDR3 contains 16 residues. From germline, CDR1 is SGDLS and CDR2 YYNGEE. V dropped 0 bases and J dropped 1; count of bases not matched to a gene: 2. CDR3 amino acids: CASSVGGQGVNYGYTF. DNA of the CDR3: TGTGCCAGCAGCGTAGGGGGACAGGGGGTTAACTATGGCTACACCTTC.

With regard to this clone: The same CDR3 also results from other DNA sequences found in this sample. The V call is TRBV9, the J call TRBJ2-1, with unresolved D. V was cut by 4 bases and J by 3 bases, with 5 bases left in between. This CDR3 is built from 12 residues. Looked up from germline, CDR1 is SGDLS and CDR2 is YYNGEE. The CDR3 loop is CASSPNYNEQFF. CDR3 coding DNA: TGTGCCAGCAGCCCTAACTACAATGAGCAGTTCTTC.

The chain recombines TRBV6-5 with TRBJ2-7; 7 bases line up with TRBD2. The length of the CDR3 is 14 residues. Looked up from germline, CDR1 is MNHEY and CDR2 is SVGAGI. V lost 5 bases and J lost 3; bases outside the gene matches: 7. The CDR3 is CASSPFGGVYEQYF. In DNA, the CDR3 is TGTGCCAGCAGTCCGTTTGGGGGGGTCTACGAGCAGTACTTC.

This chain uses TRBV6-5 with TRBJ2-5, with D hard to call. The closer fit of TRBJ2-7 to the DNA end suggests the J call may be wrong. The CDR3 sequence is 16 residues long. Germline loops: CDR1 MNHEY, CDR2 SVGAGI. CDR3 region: CASSYSSAFYTYEQYF. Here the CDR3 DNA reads TGTGCCAGCAGTTACTCTTCGGCGTTTTACACCTACGAGCAGTACTTC.

The CDR3 here is CASSIYRDTQGNEQFF. Here the CDR3 DNA reads TGTGCCAGTAGTATTTACAGGGACACCCAGGGGAATGAGCAGTTCTTC. The chain recombines TRBV19 with TRBJ2-1; D is possibly TRBD1 (6 bases). Germline-derived CDR1 and CDR2 are LNHDA and SQIVND (reference sequence). The CDR3 is made up of 16 amino acids. Trimming cost V 3 bases and J 7 bases, with 19 bases left between them.

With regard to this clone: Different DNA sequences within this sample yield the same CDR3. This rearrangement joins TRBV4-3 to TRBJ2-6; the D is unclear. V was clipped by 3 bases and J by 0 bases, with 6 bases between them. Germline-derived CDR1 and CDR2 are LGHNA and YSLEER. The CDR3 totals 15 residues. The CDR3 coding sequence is TGCGCCAGCAGCCAGGACCTCTCTGGGGCCAACGTCCTGACTTTC. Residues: CASSQDLSGANVLTF.

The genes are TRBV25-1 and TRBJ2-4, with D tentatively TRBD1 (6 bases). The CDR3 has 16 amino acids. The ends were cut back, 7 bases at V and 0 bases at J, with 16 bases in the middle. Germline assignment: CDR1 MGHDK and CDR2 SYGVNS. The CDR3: CASKRTVLIAKNIQYF. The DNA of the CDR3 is TGTGCCAGCAAACGGACAGTCCTTATAGCCAAAAACATTCAGTACTTC.

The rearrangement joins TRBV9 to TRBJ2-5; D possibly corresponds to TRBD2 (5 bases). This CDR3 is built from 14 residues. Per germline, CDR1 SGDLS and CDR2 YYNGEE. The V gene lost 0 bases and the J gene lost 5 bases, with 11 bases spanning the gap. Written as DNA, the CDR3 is TGTGCCAGCAGCGTAGGAGGGTTCGGGGAGACCCAGTACTTC. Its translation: CASSVGGFGETQYF.

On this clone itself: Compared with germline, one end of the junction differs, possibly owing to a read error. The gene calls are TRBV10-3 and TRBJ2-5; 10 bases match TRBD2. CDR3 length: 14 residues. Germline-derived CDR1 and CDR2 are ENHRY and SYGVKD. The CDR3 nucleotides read TGTGCCATCAGTGGAGCGGGAGGGCCAGAGGCCCAGTACTTC. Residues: CAISGAGGPEAQYF.

The CDR3 DNA reads as TGTGCCAGCGCGCCTTTTTTCTCTGGAAACACCATATATTTT. Translating gives CASAPFFSGNTIYF. V and J are TRBV6-9 and TRBJ1-3; D unresolved. Trimming left V 8 bases short and J 0 bases short, with 11 bases between. The CDR3 is 14 residues long. Germline V gene sequence: CDR1 MNHGY, CDR2 SVAAGI.

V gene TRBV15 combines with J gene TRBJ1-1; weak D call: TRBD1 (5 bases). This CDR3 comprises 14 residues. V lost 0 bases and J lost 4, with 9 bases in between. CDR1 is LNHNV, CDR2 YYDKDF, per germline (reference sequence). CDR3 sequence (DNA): TGTGCCACCAGCAGAGAAGTCAGGGCCACTGAAGCTTTCTTT. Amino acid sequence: CATSREVRATEAFF.

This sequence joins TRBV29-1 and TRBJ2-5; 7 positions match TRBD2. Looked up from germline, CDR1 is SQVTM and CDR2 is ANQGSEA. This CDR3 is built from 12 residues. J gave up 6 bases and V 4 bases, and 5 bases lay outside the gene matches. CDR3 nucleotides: TGCAGCGTTGTAGAGCGGGAAAAGACCCAGTACTTC. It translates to CSVVEREKTQYF.

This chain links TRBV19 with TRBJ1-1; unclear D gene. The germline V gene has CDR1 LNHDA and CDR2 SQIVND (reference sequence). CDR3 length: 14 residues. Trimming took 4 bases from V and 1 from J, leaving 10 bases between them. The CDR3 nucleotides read TGTGCCAGTAGTAGCCGGGTCCCGAACACTGAAGCTTTCTTT. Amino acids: CASSSRVPNTEAFF.

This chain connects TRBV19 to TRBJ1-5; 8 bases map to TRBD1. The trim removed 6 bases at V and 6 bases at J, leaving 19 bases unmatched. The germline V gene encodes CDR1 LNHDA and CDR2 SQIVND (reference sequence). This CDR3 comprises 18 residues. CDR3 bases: TGTGCCAGTAGCATGGACAGGGAGGGAATATACGGGGTTCAGCCCCAGCATTTT. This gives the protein CASSMDREGIYGVQPQHF.

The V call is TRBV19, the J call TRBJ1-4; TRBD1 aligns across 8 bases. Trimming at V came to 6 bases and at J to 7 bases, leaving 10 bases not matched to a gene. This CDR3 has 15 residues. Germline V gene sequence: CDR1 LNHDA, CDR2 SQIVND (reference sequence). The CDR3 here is CASRVTRGRGEKLFF. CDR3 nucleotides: TGTGCCAGTAGAGTGACCAGGGGGCGGGGTGAAAAACTGTTTTTT.